The 8 T cell receptor beta chains below come from one sample, sequenced in a study of vaccination effects on CD4 cells after COVID-19. Here immunoSEQ multiplex PCR was the method, and the copy in TCRdb shows in-frame clones only, minus some. In the table there are tens of thousands of clones, approximately 71% of which are singletons. Researchers isolated CD4+ T cells once approximately eleven days of culture had elapsed. What these receptors recognize is not known. The sequences come from CD4+ T cells from PBMCs cultured without peptide, collected before COVID-19 vaccination. These receptors all come from a human donor who received a COVID-19 vaccine.

The gene calls are TRBV21-1 and TRBJ1-2; the table's D call of TRBD1 was not tested on the DNA. TRBV21-1 is shown as a pseudogene. The CDR3 is 13 amino acids. The CDR3 coding sequence is TGTGCCAGCAGCAATTACAGGGGGGATGGCTACACCTTC. Its protein product is CASSNYRGDGYTF.

This sequence joins TRBV20-1 and TRBJ2-3, with D hard to call. Germline loops: CDR1 DFQATT, CDR2 SNEGSKA (reference sequence). The CDR3 has 11 residues. V dropped 6 bases and J dropped 2 bases, with 6 bases sitting between them. The CDR3 region has the DNA TGCAGTGCGGGTCACACAGATACGCAGTATTTT. Translating gives CSAGHTDTQYF.

This clone was observed a handful of times. The V call is TRBV7-7, the J call TRBJ2-5; D gene ambiguous. CDR1 and CDR2 from the germline V gene are SSHAT and FNYEAQ (reference sequence). Trimming cost V 6 bases and J 2 bases, with 16 bases left between them. This CDR3 has 15 amino acids. Here the CDR3 reads CASSSGRSWQETQYF. The CDR3 DNA is TGTGCCAGCAGTTCGGGCCGTTCGTGGCAAGAGACCCAGTACTTC.

The chain carries TRBV2 and TRBJ2-1; D possibly matches TRBD1 or TRBD2 (5 bases each). This CDR3 contains 11 residues. V lost 5 bases and J lost 12, with 11 bases in between. CDR1 is SNHLY, CDR2 FYNNEI, per germline. CDR3 nucleotides: TGTGCCAGCAGTTCCGGGACCCTGCAGTTCTTC. As protein: CASSSGTLQFF.

The V gene is TRBV4-1, the J gene TRBJ2-5; possibly TRBD1 or TRBD2 for D (5 bases each). The germline V and J ends were trimmed by 0 bases and 4 bases, with 9 bases remaining between them. Per germline, CDR1 MGHRA and CDR2 YSYEKL. There are 14 residues in the CDR3. CDR3 nucleotide sequence: TGCGCCAGCAGCCAAGATCGGGGCGGAGAGACCCAGTACTTC. This sequence encodes CASSQDRGGETQYF.

In this sample, this clone turned up a few times. This CDR3 is CASSAVAGGGLEQYF. In DNA, the CDR3 is TGTGCCAGCAGCGCCGTAGCGGGAGGCGGTCTCGAGCAGTACTTC. This chain connects TRBV9 to TRBJ2-7, with TRBD2 matching 10 bases. The CDR3 runs 15 residues. The V gene's germline CDR1 is SGDLS and CDR2 YYNGEE. Trimming removed 3 bases from V and 6 bases from J; junction bases left unmatched: 9.

The J gene is TRBJ2-3, the V gene TRBV3-1 (or the pseudogene TRBV3-2); D ambiguous. Germline assignment: CDR1 LGHDT and CDR2 YNNKEL (reference sequence). There are 15 residues in the CDR3. The V gene lost 4 bases and the J gene lost 0 bases, with 11 bases spanning the gap. The CDR3 DNA sequence: TGTGCCAGCAGCCCGACCTACGGTAGCACAGATACGCAGTATTTT. Translation gives CASSPTYGSTDTQYF.

V gene TRBV5-1 combines with J gene TRBJ1-1; D remains ambiguous. The germline V gene has CDR1 SGHRS and CDR2 YFSETQ. V gave up 0 bases and J gave up 1 base, with 7 bases separating them. The length of the CDR3 is 14 residues. DNA for the CDR3: TGCGCCAGCAGCTTGGGGAGCCAGAACACTGAAGCTTTCTTT. Protein: CASSLGSQNTEAFF.